Listed below are T cell receptor beta chains from one sample, sequenced in a study of preoperative IRX-2 immunotherapy in early breast cancer. Using immunoSEQ multiplex PCR, the repertoire was profiled, and TCRdb retains in-frame clones only, with some absent. The repertoire holds around 62,000 clones, roughly 95% seen once, with under 2% in the top ten. This material was collected from a patient treated with IRX-2 immunotherapy. Source of these receptors: a human donor with breast cancer. CDR3s include the opening cysteine and the closing phenylalanine or tryptophan. Each record gives: J gene, clone size, D gene, V gene, CDR3 protein. A D gene is named only where the DNA matches it firmly. Some rows have no size entry. The others give once, few or many, or a class for an expanded clone.

j_gene: TRBJ2-1
abundance: .
d_gene: TRBD2
v_gene: TRBV7-6
CDR3aa: CASSPGGRANPGFF

j_gene: TRBJ2-1
abundance: .
d_gene: .
v_gene: TRBV5-1
CDR3aa: CASSLGDSYNEQFF

j_gene: TRBJ2-2
abundance: .
d_gene: .
v_gene: TRBV2
CDR3aa: CASSSLGRPRPGELFF

j_gene: TRBJ2-7
abundance: .
d_gene: TRBD1
v_gene: TRBV4-2
CDR3aa: CASATGTGSIYEQYF

j_gene: TRBJ1-2
abundance: .
d_gene: .
v_gene: TRBV4-1
CDR3aa: CASSQTLNWGDRGYTF

j_gene: TRBJ2-1
abundance: .
d_gene: .
v_gene: TRBV29-1
CDR3aa: CSVDVFAGSYNEQFF

j_gene: TRBJ2-7
abundance: .
d_gene: .
v_gene: TRBV5-5
CDR3aa: CASSPDAGMTYEQYF

j_gene: TRBJ2-7
abundance: once
d_gene: .
v_gene: TRBV5-4
CDR3aa: CASSRSPSYEQYF

j_gene: TRBJ1-5
abundance: .
d_gene: .
v_gene: TRBV27
CDR3aa: CASAYGDSNQPQHF

j_gene: TRBJ2-5
abundance: .
d_gene: TRBD2
v_gene: TRBV9
CDR3aa: CASSVGPAGRETQYF

j_gene: TRBJ2-1
abundance: .
d_gene: TRBD1
v_gene: TRBV19
CDR3aa: CASSRKKGASYNEQFF

j_gene: TRBJ1-3
abundance: .
d_gene: .
v_gene: TRBV11-2
CDR3aa: CASSRGSGNTIYF

j_gene: TRBJ1-5
abundance: once
d_gene: .
v_gene: TRBV4-3
CDR3aa: CASSQDPNQPQHF

j_gene: TRBJ1-1
abundance: few
d_gene: .
v_gene: TRBV29-1
CDR3aa: CSAIKEGQNTEAFF

j_gene: TRBJ1-4
abundance: .
d_gene: .
v_gene: TRBV19
CDR3aa: CASRPPNNEKLFF

j_gene: TRBJ2-7
abundance: .
d_gene: .
v_gene: TRBV18
CDR3aa: CASSPQGNREEQYF

j_gene: TRBJ2-2
abundance: .
d_gene: TRBD2
v_gene: TRBV7-2
CDR3aa: CASSRLAGETGELFF

j_gene: TRBJ1-1
abundance: .
d_gene: .
v_gene: TRBV7-3
CDR3aa: CASSLEGDAFF

j_gene: TRBJ1-5
abundance: .
d_gene: .
v_gene: TRBV5-1
CDR3aa: CASSQDYGQKHQPQHF

j_gene: TRBJ2-7
abundance: .
d_gene: .
v_gene: TRBV5-5
CDR3aa: CASSFGSGGVEQYF

j_gene: TRBJ2-7
abundance: once
d_gene: TRBD1
v_gene: TRBV15
CDR3aa: CATSKDRPWDEQYF

j_gene: TRBJ2-7
abundance: .
d_gene: .
v_gene: TRBV2
CDR3aa: CASSGPYEQYF

j_gene: TRBJ2-1
abundance: .
d_gene: TRBD2
v_gene: TRBV9
CDR3aa: CASSRATSGYSYNEQFF

j_gene: TRBJ2-1
abundance: .
d_gene: .
v_gene: TRBV18
CDR3aa: CASSPRSVTYNEQFF

j_gene: TRBJ2-2
abundance: .
d_gene: TRBD1
v_gene: TRBV7-8
CDR3aa: CASSLTGAGELFF

j_gene: TRBJ2-1
abundance: once
d_gene: TRBD2
v_gene: TRBV5-6
CDR3aa: CASSRGLDNEQFF

j_gene: TRBJ2-3
abundance: few
d_gene: TRBD1
v_gene: TRBV14
CDR3aa: CASRDRVGTDTQYF

j_gene: TRBJ1-5
abundance: .
d_gene: .
v_gene: TRBV12-5
CDR3aa: CASGFPGACNQPQHF

j_gene: TRBJ1-4
abundance: .
d_gene: TRBD1
v_gene: TRBV6-1
CDR3aa: CASSERWDRNEKLFF

j_gene: TRBJ1-5
abundance: .
d_gene: .
v_gene: TRBV7-9
CDR3aa: CASSLEGYSNQPQHF

j_gene: TRBJ2-4
abundance: .
d_gene: .
v_gene: TRBV18
CDR3aa: CASSPLERKYF

j_gene: TRBJ2-7
abundance: .
d_gene: TRBD2
v_gene: TRBV2
CDR3aa: CASRGGLAFEQYF

j_gene: TRBJ2-6
abundance: .
d_gene: TRBD1
v_gene: TRBV18
CDR3aa: CASSPVTGGAPGANVLTF

j_gene: TRBJ2-2
abundance: .
d_gene: .
v_gene: TRBV7-2
CDR3aa: CASSLLGVGNTGELFF

j_gene: TRBJ1-4
abundance: .
d_gene: .
v_gene: TRBV11-2
CDR3aa: CASSRGEKLFF

j_gene: TRBJ2-5
abundance: .
d_gene: TRBD2
v_gene: TRBV9
CDR3aa: CASSAGTSGGAEETQYF

j_gene: TRBJ2-2
abundance: .
d_gene: TRBD1
v_gene: TRBV18
CDR3aa: CASSGTGGDTGELFF

j_gene: TRBJ1-2
abundance: .
d_gene: .
v_gene: TRBV19
CDR3aa: CASSIESGGPGGYTF

j_gene: TRBJ2-1
abundance: .
d_gene: .
v_gene: TRBV7-9
CDR3aa: CASSVEGKGEQFF

j_gene: TRBJ2-3
abundance: .
d_gene: TRBD2
v_gene: TRBV10-3
CDR3aa: CAIRTTSGATDTQYF

j_gene: TRBJ2-1
abundance: .
d_gene: .
v_gene: TRBV18
CDR3aa: CASSPETGQRFTYNEQFF

j_gene: TRBJ2-7
abundance: .
d_gene: TRBD1
v_gene: TRBV9
CDR3aa: CASSPRQGYEQYF

j_gene: TRBJ2-1
abundance: .
d_gene: TRBD1
v_gene: TRBV4-3
CDR3aa: CASSQQTGEDEQFF

j_gene: TRBJ2-7
abundance: .
d_gene: .
v_gene: TRBV9
CDR3aa: CASSVGHRDTSLLEQYF

j_gene: TRBJ2-1
abundance: .
d_gene: .
v_gene: TRBV9
CDR3aa: CSSASYNEQFF

j_gene: TRBJ2-2
abundance: .
d_gene: .
v_gene: TRBV25-1
CDR3aa: CASSGSRASLASGELFF

j_gene: TRBJ1-4
abundance: .
d_gene: .
v_gene: TRBV27
CDR3aa: CASRPLGRQEKLFF

j_gene: TRBJ2-2
abundance: .
d_gene: .
v_gene: TRBV11-2
CDR3aa: CASSLGSDAGELFF

j_gene: TRBJ1-2
abundance: .
d_gene: .
v_gene: TRBV4-1
CDR3aa: CASSQPRLGRDRGYTF